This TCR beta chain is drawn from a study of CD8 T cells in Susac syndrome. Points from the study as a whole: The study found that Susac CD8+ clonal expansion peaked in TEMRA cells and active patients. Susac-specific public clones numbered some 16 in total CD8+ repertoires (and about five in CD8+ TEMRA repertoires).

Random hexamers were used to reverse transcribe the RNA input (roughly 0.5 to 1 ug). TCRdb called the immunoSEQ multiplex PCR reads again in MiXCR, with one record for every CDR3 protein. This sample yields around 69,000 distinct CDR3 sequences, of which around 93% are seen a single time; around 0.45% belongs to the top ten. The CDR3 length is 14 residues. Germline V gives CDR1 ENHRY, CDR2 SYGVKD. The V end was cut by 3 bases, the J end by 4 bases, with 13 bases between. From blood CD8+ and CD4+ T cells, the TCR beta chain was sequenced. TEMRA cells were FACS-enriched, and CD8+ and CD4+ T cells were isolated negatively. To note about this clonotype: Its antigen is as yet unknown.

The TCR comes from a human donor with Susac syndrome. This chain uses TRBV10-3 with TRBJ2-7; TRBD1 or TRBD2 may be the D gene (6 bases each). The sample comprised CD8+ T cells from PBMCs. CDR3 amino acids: CAISDPGGHYEQYF. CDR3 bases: TGTGCCATCAGTGACCCCGGGGGCCATTACGAGCAGTACTTC.